Listed below are T cell receptor beta chains from one sample, sequenced in a study of CD8 T cells in Susac syndrome. TCRdb reprocessed the immunoSEQ multiplex PCR reads with MiXCR, giving one entry per CDR3 protein. The sample has approximately 110,000 distinct CDR3 sequences; around 94% are singletons. The sequenced sample was CD4+ T cells from PBMCs. These receptors all come from a human donor in good health. Each CDR3 is given with its conserved first and last residue. The order of the fields is CDR3 DNA, CDR3 protein, J gene, clone size, V gene, D gene. A D gene is named only where the DNA matches it firmly. A clone size is listed for some rows: how often the clone was seen (once, few, many), or a class if it is expanded.

TGTGCCAGCAGCTTGGTGGGGGTGAACACTGAAGCTTTCTTT CASSLVGVNTEAFF TRBJ1-1 once TRBV5-6 NA
TGTGCCTGGAGTCCCCCGGGACAGTACTACAATGAGCAGTTCTTC CAWSPPGQYYNEQFF TRBJ2-1 NA TRBV30 TRBD1
TGTGCCAGCTCGCAAGGACTCTCAACTAATGAAAAACTGTTTTTT CASSQGLSTNEKLFF TRBJ1-4 NA TRBV18 NA
TGCAGCGTTCACGGAACGGTACGGGACAGGAGGGCCTACGAGCAGTACTTC CSVHGTVRDRRAYEQYF TRBJ2-7 NA TRBV29-1 TRBD1
TGTGCCTGGCTAGGGACCCCGGGGACTGAAGCTTTCTTT CAWLGTPGTEAFF TRBJ1-1 NA TRBV30 NA
TGTGCCAGCAGTGAAAATACAGTCTTAGATACGCAGTATTTT CASSENTVLDTQYF TRBJ2-3 once TRBV2 NA
TGTGCCAGCAGGACAGGGGACAACGAGCAGTACTTC CASRTGDNEQYF TRBJ2-7 once TRBV27 TRBD1
TGCGCCAGCAGCTGGGGACCGGGACAGGGGCCCAACACTGAAGCTTTCTTT CASSWGPGQGPNTEAFF TRBJ1-1 NA TRBV5-1 TRBD1
TGTGCCAGCAGCCAAGCTAGCGGGAGTGAGACCCAGTACTTC CASSQASGSETQYF TRBJ2-5 NA TRBV3-1 TRBD2
TGTGCCAGCAGCTTAGAGAGGGTTGTTCGGAGGGAGAGAGTCGAGCAGTACTTC CASSLERVVRRERVEQYF TRBJ2-7 NA TRBV7-9 NA
TGCGCCAGCAGGTGGGACGTCTCTATGGTCTATGGCTACACCTTC CASRWDVSMVYGYTF TRBJ1-2 NA TRBV5-1 NA
TGTGCCTGGAGTGTACTAGGGGGTTACTACGAGCAGTACTTC CAWSVLGGYYEQYF TRBJ2-7 NA TRBV30 NA
TGTGCCAGCAGTTCCGGCGGGAGGGCCTACGAGCAGTACTTC CASSSGGRAYEQYF TRBJ2-7 NA TRBV6-2/TRBV6-3 TRBD2
TGTGCCAGCAGCCTTCGCCGGGACTTGGGGGGGGCCAACGTCCTGACTTTC CASSLRRDLGGANVLTF TRBJ2-6 NA TRBV7-9 NA
TGCGCCAGCAGCCTCGGACAGGGAGAGACCCAGTACTTC CASSLGQGETQYF TRBJ2-5 NA TRBV5-1 TRBD1
TGTGCCATTACCGCCCTTATAACTAACTATGGCTACACCTTC CAITALITNYGYTF TRBJ1-2 once TRBV6-1 NA
TGCGCCAGCAGTCGACAGGAAAGCTCCTACGAGCAGTACTTC CASSRQESSYEQYF TRBJ2-7 once TRBV5-1 NA
TGTGCCAGCAGTCCATCGGGCAGAATGGTGCGGTCCTACAATGAGCAGTTCTTC CASSPSGRMVRSYNEQFF TRBJ2-1 NA TRBV7-9 NA
TGTGCCAGCAGCCTCCAACTAGCGGGGCAAGAGACCCAGTACTTC CASSLQLAGQETQYF TRBJ2-5 NA TRBV14 TRBD2
TGTGCCAGCACGGGGGTTGGCGGGAGGGAGCAAGAGACCCAGTACTTC CASTGVGGREQETQYF TRBJ2-5 NA TRBV2 TRBD2
TGCAGTGCTTGCGAGCTGGGGCAAGAGACCCAGTACTTC CSACELGQETQYF TRBJ2-5 NA TRBV20-1 NA
TGTGCCAGCAGCCAAGAACTGGCCGGGGAGCTGTTTTTT CASSQELAGELFF TRBJ2-2 NA TRBV4-2 NA
TGCGCCAGCAGCCAAGATCGATGGACCGAGCAGTACTTC CASSQDRWTEQYF TRBJ2-7 NA TRBV4-3 NA
TGCGCCAGCAGCTTGGAGCGATCCTACGAGCAGTACTTC CASSLERSYEQYF TRBJ2-7 few TRBV5-1 NA
TGCGCCAGCAGCCAAGAGGTGGGCAATGAGCAGTTCTTC CASSQEVGNEQFF TRBJ2-1 NA TRBV4-3 NA
TGTGCCAGCAGCTTAGCGCAGGACCAGCCCCAGCATTTT CASSLAQDQPQHF TRBJ1-5 NA TRBV7-9 NA
TGTGCCAGCAGTCGGGCGGGGGGCCAGGGGTTCTTC CASSRAGGQGFF TRBJ2-1 NA TRBV12-3/TRBV12-4 TRBD2
TGTGCCAGCAGTGAATCATTAGAGCAGTTCTTC CASSESLEQFF TRBJ2-1 NA TRBV2 NA
TGTGCCAGCAGCCCGAAAGGGCCAGATCCCTTCTACGAGCAGTACTTC CASSPKGPDPFYEQYF TRBJ2-7 once TRBV7-9 NA
TGTGCCAGCTCTACAGGGTTAACAGATACGCAGTATTTT CASSTGLTDTQYF TRBJ2-3 once TRBV19 NA
TGTGCCAGCGGGGGAAACATTCAGTACTTC CASGGNIQYF TRBJ2-4 NA TRBV2 NA
TGTGCCACCTCACGGGGGGGCTCAGAAAATTCACCCCTCCACTTT CATSRGGSENSPLHF TRBJ1-6 once TRBV6-5 NA
TGCAGCACGGGGACTAACGATGTAGATACGCAGTATTTT CSTGTNDVDTQYF TRBJ2-3 NA TRBV29-1 TRBD2
TGTGCCAGCAGCTTGTGGGGACAGGGCACCCCGCATTCCTACGAGCAGTACTTC CASSLWGQGTPHSYEQYF TRBJ2-7 NA TRBV5-6 TRBD1
TGTGCCACTATGCTCTACAGGGAGCAGTTCTTC CATMLYREQFF TRBJ2-1 NA TRBV27 NA
TGTGCCAGCAGTTTTCGCTCGTATGGCTACACCTTC CASSFRSYGYTF TRBJ1-2 NA TRBV12-3/TRBV12-4 NA
TGTGCCACCAGCAGAGCCCGGGACTATGGCTACACCTTC CATSRARDYGYTF TRBJ1-2 NA TRBV15 NA
TGTGCCAGTAGCTTCGACCGGGACTACGAGCAGTACTTC CASSFDRDYEQYF TRBJ2-7 NA TRBV19 NA
TGCAGTGCTAGTGGTAGCCGCAACTCCTACGAGCAGTACTTC CSASGSRNSYEQYF TRBJ2-7 NA TRBV20-1 NA
TGCGCCAGCAGCGACGACATGGGAAACACCATATATTTT CASSDDMGNTIYF TRBJ1-3 NA TRBV5-1 NA
TGTGCCAGCAGAAAACCACCGGGACAGGGAACCGGGGAGCTGTTTTTT CASRKPPGQGTGELFF TRBJ2-2 NA TRBV7-9 TRBD1
TGCAGTGCTAGTCGGGGGCAGGACACCGGGGAGCTGTTTTTT CSASRGQDTGELFF TRBJ2-2 NA TRBV20-1 NA
TGTGCCAGCAGCTTGCCCGGACCCCGCTACGAGCAGTACTTC CASSLPGPRYEQYF TRBJ2-7 NA TRBV7-9 NA
TGTGCCAGCAGCTTGGCAGGGGCCAGCACTGAAGCTTTCTTT CASSLAGASTEAFF TRBJ1-1 NA TRBV5-6 NA
TGTGCCAGCAGCCAAGATTCCGCAGGGGGCGTTGGCTACACCTTC CASSQDSAGGVGYTF TRBJ1-2 NA TRBV3-1 TRBD1
TGTGCCAGCAGTTGGGACAGGACAAATGGCTACACCTTC CASSWDRTNGYTF TRBJ1-2 NA TRBV6-2/TRBV6-3 TRBD1
TGTGCCAGCAGTTTCCAACAGGGGGTTGGCGAGCAGTTCTTC CASSFQQGVGEQFF TRBJ2-1 NA TRBV12-3/TRBV12-4 TRBD1
TGTGCCAGCAGCTTAGAATGGACCCGGTACGAGCAGTACTTC CASSLEWTRYEQYF TRBJ2-7 NA TRBV7-2 NA
TGTGCCAGCAGTACTAGCGGGAGGGATGACGAGCAGTACTTC CASSTSGRDDEQYF TRBJ2-7 NA TRBV2 TRBD2
TGTGCCTGCATGGACCCCGCGGATGGCTACGAGCAGTACTTC CACMDPADGYEQYF TRBJ2-7 NA TRBV19 NA